This T cell receptor beta chain appears in the sequencing data of a study of vaccination and CD4 T cells after COVID-19. With the Oncomine TCR Beta short-read assay, DNA from cultured CD4+ T cells was sequenced. MiXCR was run by TCRdb on the PCR reads, yielding one entry per CDR3 protein. In the table there are about 20,000 distinct CDR3 sequences, about 56% of which are singletons. Treatment of the sample: roughly nine-day PBMC culture with coronavirus spike peptide pools or control peptides (ViraFEST assay). Two million PBMCs per well were cultured with 9 to 10 IU/ml IL-2 and roughly 10 ug/ml peptide pools. The CDR3 is 12 amino acids. Germline V gene data show CDR1 as DFQATT and CDR2 as SNEGSKA (reference sequence). This clonotype was seen more than once but under ten times. The antigen is not known. Sequence at one end of the junction differs from germline and may be a read error.

This chain uses TRBV20-1 with TRBJ1-2; 7 bases match TRBD1. This sequence originates from a human donor who had recovered from COVID-19. Material: CD4+ T cells from blood, cultured in vitro. CDR3 sequence: CSARGQDYGYTF. The DNA of the CDR3 is TGCAGTGCCAGAGGACAGGACTATGGCTACACCTTC.